Sequencing of this T cell receptor (beta chain) was carried out in a study of low-dose radiotherapy and immunotherapy resistance in tumors. Across the whole study: Radiation delivery to Cohort 1 consisted of 0.5 Gy per fraction every 2 weeks, summing to 6.5 Gy. TRAV- and TRBV-specific primers primed first-strand cDNA, covering alpha and beta chains.

V was pared by 6 bases and J by 4 bases, with 9 bases between. This CDR3 comprises 12 residues. Germline V lookup: CDR1 DFQATT, CDR2 SNEGSKA (reference sequence). This clonotype occurred many times. The time point was: before trial treatment. The treatment that donors received included nivolumab, ipilimumab, aspirin, low-dose cyclophosphamide and low-dose radiotherapy. Over roughly 20 PCR cycles, TCRs were amplified from a constant-region primer and V-primer adapter. From the reads, TCRdb called clonotypes with MiXCR, one entry per CDR3 protein. The table records roughly 46,000 distinct CDR3 sequences, over 9.5% of them present only once.

The V gene is TRBV20-1, the J gene TRBJ1-4, with D uncertain. The sample was PBMCs, taken before treatment. The clonotype comes from a female donor with ovarian cancer. The CDR3 loop is CSAGQNNEKLFF. Here the CDR3 DNA reads TGCAGTGCAGGGCAGAATAATGAAAAACTGTTTTTT.